This T cell receptor beta chain was sequenced for a study of shared clonotypes between healthy human individuals. Some clones are missing from TCRdb's copy, which holds only in-frame ones; the method was immunoSEQ multiplex PCR. The sample shows about 980,000 clones, 70% to 85% of them seen only once. The V end was cut by 5 bases, the J end by 4 bases, with 11 bases between. The V gene's germline CDR1 is MNHNS and CDR2 SASEGT. This CDR3 is built from 13 residues. Sequencing was done on a sample of memory CD4+ T cells sorted from blood. The subset denotes: CD45RA-negative fraction. This chain links TRBV6-1 with TRBJ2-5, with unresolved D. The clonotype comes from a man aged 18 to 30 in good health. The DNA of the CDR3 is TGTGCCAGCAGTCCCCCACTTGGAGAGACCCAGTACTTC. It is translated as CASSPPLGETQYF.